This TCR beta chain was observed in a study of blood T cell repertoires in COVID-19. Assignment of participants to cohorts was predicated upon participant-reported clinical history. CDR3 length: 13 residues. From germline, CDR1 is SGDLS and CDR2 YYNGEE. V lost 4 bases, J lost 6 bases, and 10 bases lay in between. Repertoires were generated with immunoSEQ multiplex PCR, while TCRdb's copy carries only in-frame clones and drops some. The sample comprises around 330,000 clones, about 92% of which are singletons, and approximately 2.5% rests with the top ten. V is TRBV9 and J is TRBJ1-4, with D possibly TRBD1 on 6 matching bases. Sequences were obtained from PBMCs or T cells enriched from blood (not recorded which). This clonotype originated in a man aged 55 to 70 who had recovered from COVID-19. The CDR3 is CASSRPGDEKLFF. The CDR3 nucleotides are TGTGCCAGCAGCAGGCCAGGGGATGAAAAACTGTTTTTT.